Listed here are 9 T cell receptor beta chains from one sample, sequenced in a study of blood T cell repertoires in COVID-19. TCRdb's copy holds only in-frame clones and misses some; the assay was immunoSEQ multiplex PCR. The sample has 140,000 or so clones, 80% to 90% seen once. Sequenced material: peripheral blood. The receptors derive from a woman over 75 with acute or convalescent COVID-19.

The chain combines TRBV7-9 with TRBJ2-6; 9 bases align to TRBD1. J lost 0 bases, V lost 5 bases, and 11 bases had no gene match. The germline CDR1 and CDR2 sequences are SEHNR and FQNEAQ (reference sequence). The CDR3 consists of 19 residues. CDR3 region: CASSHVPGQGRSGANVLTF. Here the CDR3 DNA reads TGTGCCAGCAGCCACGTCCCGGGACAGGGACGCTCTGGGGCCAACGTCCTGACTTTC. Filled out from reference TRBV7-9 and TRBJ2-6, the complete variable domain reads DTGVSQNPRHKITKRGQNVTFRCDPISEHNRLYWYRQTLGQGPEFLTYFQNEAQLEKSRLLSDRFSAERPKGSFSTLEIQRTEQGDSAMYLCASSHVPGQGRSGANVLTFGAGSRLTVL.

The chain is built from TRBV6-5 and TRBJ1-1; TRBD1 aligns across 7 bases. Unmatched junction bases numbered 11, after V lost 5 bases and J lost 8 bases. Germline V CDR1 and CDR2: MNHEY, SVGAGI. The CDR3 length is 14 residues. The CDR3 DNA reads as TGTGCCAGCAGTCCCCTACAGGACAGGCGGGAAGCTTTCTTT. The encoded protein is CASSPLQDRREAFF.

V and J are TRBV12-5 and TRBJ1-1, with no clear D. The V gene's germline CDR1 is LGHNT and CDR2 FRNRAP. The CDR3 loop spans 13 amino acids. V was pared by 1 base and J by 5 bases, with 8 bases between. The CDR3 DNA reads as TGTGCTAGTGGTTTGGATAGAAGTACTGAAGCTTTCTTT. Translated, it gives CASGLDRSTEAFF.

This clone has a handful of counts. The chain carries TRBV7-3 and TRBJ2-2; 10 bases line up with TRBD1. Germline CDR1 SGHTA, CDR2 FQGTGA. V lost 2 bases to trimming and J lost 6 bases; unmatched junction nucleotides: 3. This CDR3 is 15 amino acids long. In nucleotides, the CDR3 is TGTGCCAGCAGCTTATTCGGGACAGGGGCCGGGGAGCTGTTTTTT. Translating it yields CASSLFGTGAGELFF.

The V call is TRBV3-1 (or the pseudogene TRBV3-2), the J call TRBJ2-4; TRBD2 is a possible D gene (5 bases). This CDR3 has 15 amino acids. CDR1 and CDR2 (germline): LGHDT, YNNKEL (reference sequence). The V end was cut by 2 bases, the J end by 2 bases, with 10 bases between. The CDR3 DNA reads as TGTGCCAGCAGCCAAAGGGAGACCTCCAAAAACATTCAGTACTTC. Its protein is CASSQRETSKNIQYF.

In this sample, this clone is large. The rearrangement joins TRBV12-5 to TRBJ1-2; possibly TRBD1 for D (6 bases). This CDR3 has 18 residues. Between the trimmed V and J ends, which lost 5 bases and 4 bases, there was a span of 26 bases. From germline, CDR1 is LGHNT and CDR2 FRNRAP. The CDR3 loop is CASGPPPPRTATGYGYTF. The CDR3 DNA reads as TGTGCTAGTGGTCCCCCACCCCCTCGGACAGCGACGGGCTATGGCTACACCTTC. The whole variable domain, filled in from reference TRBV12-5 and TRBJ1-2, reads DARVTQTPRHKVTEMGQEVTMRCQPILGHNTVFWYRQTMMQGLELLAYFRNRAPLDDSGMPKDRFSAEMPDATLATLKIQPSEPRDSAVYFCASGPPPPRTATGYGYTFGSGTRLTVV.

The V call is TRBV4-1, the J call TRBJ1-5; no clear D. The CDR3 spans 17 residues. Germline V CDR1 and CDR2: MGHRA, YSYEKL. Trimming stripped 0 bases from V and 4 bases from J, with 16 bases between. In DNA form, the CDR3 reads TGCGCCAGCAGCCAAGAACCGGGAGTAACCTCAAATCAGCCCCAGCATTTT. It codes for CASSQEPGVTSNQPQHF.

CDR3 DNA sequence: TGTGCCAGCAGTCCCCTGTCCCAACCGGGACTAGGAGCCTACAATGAGCAGTTCTTC. As protein: CASSPLSQPGLGAYNEQFF. The chain combines TRBV27 with TRBJ2-1, with TRBD2 matching 8 bases. The V segment lost 5 bases and the J segment 2 bases; nucleotides outside the gene matches: 17. The germline CDR1 and CDR2 sequences are MNHEY and SMNVEV (reference sequence). This CDR3 has 19 residues.

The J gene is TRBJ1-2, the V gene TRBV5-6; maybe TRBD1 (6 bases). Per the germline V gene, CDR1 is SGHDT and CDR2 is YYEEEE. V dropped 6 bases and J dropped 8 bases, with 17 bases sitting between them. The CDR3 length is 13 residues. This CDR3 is CASKGQRLRGYTF. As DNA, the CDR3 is TGTGCCAGCAAAGGACAGAGGCTAAGGGGCTACACCTTC.